This T cell receptor (beta chain) was recovered during a study of cytotoxic CD8 clonotypes in ibrutinib-treated CLL. Germline CDR1 LNHNV, CDR2 YYDKDF (reference sequence). Trimming took 0 bases from V and 5 from J, leaving 4 bases between them. CDR3 size: 12 residues. Sequencing was performed with immunoSEQ multiplex PCR; in TCRdb, only in-frame clones are kept and a portion is missing. Among approximately 91,000 clones listed, 75% to 85% were seen once. About this clone itself: A much larger clone differs from this one at a single base, so this may be a read error. Other DNA sequences in the sample encode the same CDR3.

The chain combines TRBV15 with TRBJ2-5; D not resolved. The input for sequencing was PBMCs, taken after 12 months of ibrutinib treatment. The receptor comes from a human donor with chronic lymphocytic leukemia. This CDR3 is CATSRDLETQYF. For the CDR3, the DNA is TGTGCCACCAGCAGAGATCTCGAGACCCAGTACTTC.